This T cell receptor (beta chain) was captured by sequencing in a study of blood T cell repertoires in COVID-19. Study in general: The analysed material was cDNA or gDNA that came from T cells, B-cell-depleted T cells, or PBMCs.

The CDR3 is 14 residues long. The germline gives CDR1 MNHEY, CDR2 SVGEGT. V lost 4 bases and J 6 bases, leaving 13 bases between the germline ends. Sequencing was performed with immunoSEQ multiplex PCR; in TCRdb, only in-frame clones are kept and a portion is missing. The sample lists some 280,000 clones, around 89% occurring once. The specimen sequenced was peripheral blood. The source of this sequence is a woman aged 60-70 years with acute or convalescent COVID-19. V is TRBV6-2 or TRBV6-3 and J is TRBJ2-1, with D tentatively TRBD1 (6 bases). The CDR3 protein is CASSSALRGNEQFF. The CDR3 nucleotides are TGTGCCAGCAGTTCGGCCCTCAGGGGCAATGAGCAGTTCTTC.